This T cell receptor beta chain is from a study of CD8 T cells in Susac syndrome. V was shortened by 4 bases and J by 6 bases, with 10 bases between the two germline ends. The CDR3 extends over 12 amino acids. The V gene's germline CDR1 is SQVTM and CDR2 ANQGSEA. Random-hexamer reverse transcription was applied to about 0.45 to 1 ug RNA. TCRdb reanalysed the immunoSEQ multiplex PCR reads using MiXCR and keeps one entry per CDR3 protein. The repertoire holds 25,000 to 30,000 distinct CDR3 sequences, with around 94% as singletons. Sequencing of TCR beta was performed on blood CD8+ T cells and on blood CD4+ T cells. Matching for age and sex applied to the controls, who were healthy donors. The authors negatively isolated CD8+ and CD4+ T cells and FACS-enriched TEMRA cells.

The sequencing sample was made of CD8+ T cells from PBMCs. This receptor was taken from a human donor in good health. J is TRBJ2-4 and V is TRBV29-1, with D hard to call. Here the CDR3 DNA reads TGCAGCGTTGTGCTAAACGGAAACATTCAGTACTTC. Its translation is CSVVLNGNIQYF. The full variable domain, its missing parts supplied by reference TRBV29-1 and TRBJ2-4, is SAVISQKPSRDICQRGTSLTIQCQVDSQVTMMFWYRQQPGQSLTLIATANQGSEATYESGFVIDKFPISRPNLTFSTLTVSNMSPEDSSIYLCSVVLNGNIQYFGAGTRLSVL.